Shown below are 21 T cell receptor beta chains from a single sample sequenced in a study of T cells after yellow fever vaccination. TCRdb recomputed calls from the 5' RACE reads with MiXCR, one row per CDR3 protein. The sample holds hundreds of thousands of distinct CDR3 sequences; over 9% are singletons and the top ten take around 14%. The sample here was PBMCs, taken on the day of the yellow fever booster vaccination. These receptor sequences come from a man younger than 45 who received the YFV17D yellow fever vaccine.

The chain has TRBV20-1 and TRBJ2-2, with 10 bases that match TRBD2. The trim removed 5 bases at V and 9 bases at J, leaving 6 bases unmatched. Germline lookup yields CDR1 DFQATT and CDR2 SNEGSKA (reference sequence). The CDR3 spans 13 residues. CDR3 in DNA: TGCAGTGCTCTTAGCGGGAGGCCCCGGGAGCTGTTTTTT. Its protein product is CSALSGRPRELFF.

V is TRBV20-1 and J is TRBJ2-3; TRBD2 matches 13 bases. Trimming took 6 bases from V and 0 from J; bases not matched to a gene: 6. The V gene's germline CDR1 is DFQATT and CDR2 SNEGSKA (reference sequence). This CDR3 comprises 16 residues. CDR3 in DNA: TGCAGTGCCCCAGGGACTAGCGGGACTAGCACAGATACGCAGTATTTT. The encoded protein is CSAPGTSGTSTDTQYF.

J is TRBJ1-5 and V is TRBV7-2, with a weak D call TRBD1 (5 bases). CDR1 and CDR2 from the germline V gene are SGHTA and FQGNSA. Deletions cut 5 bases from V and 10 bases from J, with 12 bases between. The CDR3 is 12 amino acids. The CDR3 DNA reads as TGTGCCAGCAGCACCCAGGGCCAACCCCAGCATTTT. Amino acids: CASSTQGQPQHF.

This clonotype has just a few counts. This chain connects TRBV5-1 to TRBJ2-3; 8 bases map to TRBD1. This CDR3 has 15 amino acids. The germline V gene encodes CDR1 SGHRS and CDR2 YFSETQ. The V and J ends lost 0 bases and 7 bases, in that order; junction bases with no gene match: 7. The CDR3 nucleotides are TGCGCCAGCAGCTTGGCCTGGGGGACAGGCAATACGCAGTATTTT. Its protein is CASSLAWGTGNTQYF.

This clonotype turned up a few times. The chain employs TRBV7-2 and TRBJ2-7, with 8 bases that match TRBD2. The germline V gene encodes CDR1 SGHTA and CDR2 FQGNSA. The J segment lost 0 bases and the V segment lost 1 base, leaving 5 bases of the junction unmatched. This CDR3 is built from 16 residues. CDR3 bases: TGTGCCAGCAGCTTAGTGTATGGGACTAGCTCCTACGAGCAGTACTTC. This sequence encodes CASSLVYGTSSYEQYF.

This clonotype has only a few counts. CDR3 coding DNA: TGTGCCAGCAGCGTGACGGGACAGGGGACGCCTGAAGCTTTCTTT. Its translation is CASSVTGQGTPEAFF. The chain combines TRBV9 with TRBJ1-1; 10 bases are shared with TRBD1. Trimming took 2 bases from V and 6 from J; bases not matched to a gene: 7. The CDR3 loop spans 15 amino acids. Looked up from germline, CDR1 is SGDLS and CDR2 is YYNGEE. Together with reference TRBV9 and TRBJ1-1, the CDR3 gives the full variable domain: DSGVTQTPKHLITATGQRVTLRCSPRSGDLSVYWYQQSLDQGLQFLIQYYNGEERAKGNILERFSAQQFPDLHSELNLSSLELGDSALYFCASSVTGQGTPEAFFGQGTRLTVV.

The chain recombines TRBV5-1 with TRBJ2-5, with a tentative D call TRBD1 (5 bases). Germline V gene lookup returns CDR1 SGHRS and CDR2 YFSETQ. With 1 base removed from V and 3 bases from J, the gap between germline ends came to 19 bases. The CDR3 covers 17 residues. The CDR3 bases are TGCGCCAGCAGCTTGTTTGGTGGGAACAGGCCTGAAGAGACCCAGTACTTC. This translates into CASSLFGGNRPEETQYF.

This chain uses TRBV7-8 with TRBJ2-7, with D unresolved. There are 15 residues in the CDR3. Trimming removed 6 bases at V and 4 bases at J, with 19 bases between. The germline V gene has CDR1 SGHVS and CDR2 FQNEAQ. Here the CDR3 DNA reads TGTGCCAGCAGTTTACAAGGGTTAGAAGGGTACGAGCAGTACTTC. Protein sequence: CASSLQGLEGYEQYF.

The chain is built from TRBV24-1 and TRBJ2-5; TRBD2 matches at 9 bases. The CDR3 loop spans 16 amino acids. The germline V gene encodes CDR1 KGHDR and CDR2 SFDVKD. V lost 0 bases to trimming and J lost 5 bases; unmatched junction nucleotides: 6. CDR3 in DNA: TGTGCCACCAGTGATTTGGGCGGGAGGGCCAATGAGACCCAGTACTTC. This gives the protein CATSDLGGRANETQYF.

In this sample, this clonotype turned up a few times. The chain recombines TRBV11-2 with TRBJ2-3; 10 nucleotides agree with TRBD2. V was clipped by 4 bases and J by 4 bases; unmatched bases: 17. CDR1 SGHAT and CDR2 FQNNGV come from the germline V gene. CDR3 length: 19 residues. CDR3 sequence (DNA): TGTGCCAGCAGCTCAGGAGCTAGCGGGAGCTCCCTTCTCTCAGATACGCAGTATTTT. Translating it yields CASSSGASGSSLLSDTQYF.

The chain links TRBV29-1 to TRBJ2-1; D not resolved. This CDR3 has 14 residues. Germline V gene data show CDR1 as SQVTM and CDR2 as ANQGSEA. V gave up 8 bases and J gave up 8 bases, with 22 bases separating them. For the CDR3, the DNA is TGCAGCTTGCGGAGTGGGAAGGTTGCGGATGAGCAGTTCTTC. This translates into CSLRSGKVADEQFF.

The CDR3 sequence: CASSLGAQGTEQFF. The CDR3 DNA reads TGCGCCAGCAGCTTGGGGGCACAGGGTACTGAGCAGTTCTTC. The chain combines TRBV5-1 with TRBJ2-1; TRBD1 might be the D (6 bases). CDR1 and CDR2 (germline): SGHRS, YFSETQ. V shed 0 bases and J shed 9 bases, with 13 bases lying between them. The CDR3 is 14 amino acids.

The V call is TRBV29-1, the J call TRBJ2-2, with D tentatively TRBD1 (6 bases). V dropped 1 base and J dropped 0 bases, with 12 bases sitting between them. The CDR3 is 16 residues long. Germline CDR1 and CDR2: SQVTM and ANQGSEA. CDR3 region: CSVEGVGGANTGELFF. CDR3 in DNA: TGCAGCGTTGAAGGGGTAGGGGGTGCGAACACCGGGGAGCTGTTTTTT.

This clonotype was counted at least ten times. Mismatch with germline at one junction end may stem from a read error. CDR3 protein: CASSLNTEAQYF. The CDR3 nucleotides are TGTGCCAGCAGCTTGAACACAGAGGCCCAGTACTTC. The chain is built from TRBV7-9 and TRBJ2-5, with unresolved D. This CDR3 is built from 12 residues. From germline, CDR1 is SEHNR and CDR2 FQNEAQ (reference sequence). The full variable domain, rest sourced from reference TRBV7-9 and TRBJ2-5, is DTGVSQNPRHKITKRGQNVTFRCDPISEHNRLYWYRQTLGQGPEFLTYFQNEAQLEKSRLLSDRFSAERPKGSFSTLEIQRTEQGDSAMYLCASSLNTEAQYFGPGTRLLVL.

This clonotype was seen more than once but under ten times. The chain couples TRBV5-1 to TRBJ2-3; possible D gene TRBD1, 5 bases. Germline V gives CDR1 SGHRS, CDR2 YFSETQ. Trimming removed 3 bases from V and 2 bases from J, with 16 bases in between. The CDR3 runs 16 residues. This chain's CDR3 is CASSSLQEYSTDTQYF. The CDR3 coding sequence is TGCGCCAGCAGCTCCTTACAGGAGTACTCCACAGATACGCAGTATTTT.

This clonotype was found a few times. This chain joins TRBV27 and TRBJ2-1, with 9 bases matching TRBD2. Per germline, CDR1 MNHEY and CDR2 SMNVEV (reference sequence). Trimming removed 6 bases from V and 2 bases from J; junction bases left unmatched: 17. The CDR3 length is 19 residues. The CDR3 loop reads CASRGQGPQTSGTYNEQFF. The DNA for the CDR3 is TGTGCCAGCAGGGGTCAGGGACCGCAGACTAGCGGTACCTACAATGAGCAGTTCTTC.

The rearrangement uses TRBV6-1 and TRBJ2-6; D possibly corresponds to TRBD1 (5 bases). Trimming pared 6 bases from V and 4 bases from J, leaving 16 bases between. The V gene's germline CDR1 is MNHNS and CDR2 SASEGT. CDR3 length: 16 amino acids. CDR3 region: CASRHLGESGANVLTF. The CDR3 nucleotides are TGTGCCAGCAGACACCTAGGGGAATCAGGGGCCAACGTCCTGACTTTC.

This clonotype was detected many times. The chain employs TRBV29-1 and TRBJ2-7; no clear D. Germline V gene lookup returns CDR1 SQVTM and CDR2 ANQGSEA. V lost 4 bases and J 1 base, leaving 14 bases between the germline ends. The CDR3 length is 14 residues. CDR3 loop: CSVVLGWQSYEQYF. In nucleotides, the CDR3 is TGCAGCGTTGTTCTGGGGTGGCAGTCCTACGAGCAGTACTTC.

This clonotype was counted only a few times. The chain uses TRBV20-1 and TRBJ2-7; D is unclear. Germline CDR1 DFQATT, CDR2 SNEGSKA (reference sequence). Trimming removed 0 bases from V and 4 bases from J, with 7 bases in between. The CDR3 length is 12 residues. The CDR3 loop reads CSAREGLYEQYF. CDR3 coding DNA: TGCAGTGCTAGAGAGGGCCTTTACGAGCAGTACTTC.

This clonotype has more than one count but fewer than ten. The rearrangement joins TRBV3-1 to TRBJ2-4; D not certain. Germline CDR1 LGHDT, CDR2 YNNKEL (reference sequence). The CDR3 spans 17 residues. Trimming removed 2 bases at V and 2 bases at J, with 16 bases between. The CDR3 region is CASSQFYLGSSKNIQYF. The CDR3 region has the DNA TGTGCCAGCAGCCAATTTTATCTCGGGTCCTCCAAAAACATTCAGTACTTC. Together with reference TRBV3-1 and TRBJ2-4, the CDR3 gives the full variable domain: DTAVSQTPKYLVTQMGNDKSIKCEQNLGHDTMYWYKQDSKKFLKIMFSYNNKELIINETVPNRFSPKSPDKAHLNLHINSLELGDSAVYFCASSQFYLGSSKNIQYFGAGTRLSVL.

The rearrangement joins TRBV6-5 to TRBJ2-1; 9 positions match TRBD1. The length of the CDR3 is 14 residues. V lost 3 bases, J lost 9 bases, and 6 bases stayed unmatched. The germline CDR1 and CDR2 sequences are MNHEY and SVGAGI. The CDR3 bases are TGTGCCAGCAGTTATACACAGGGGGCAGTTGAGCAGTTCTTC. It specifies CASSYTQGAVEQFF.